This T cell receptor beta chain appears in the sequencing data of a study of blood T cell repertoires in COVID-19. This clone showed up just once. CDR3 length: 13 amino acids. V lost 2 bases, J lost 5 bases, and 9 bases lay in between. Germline values: CDR1 MNHNY, CDR2 SVGAGI (reference sequence). TCRdb keeps only in-frame clones here, not all; method: immunoSEQ multiplex PCR. This sample carries 65,000 to 90,000 clones, roughly four fifths of them seen once, and the ten largest clones take around 4.1%. The sequence derives from a woman in her sixties with acute or convalescent COVID-19. The sequencing sample was made of peripheral blood. This rearrangement joins TRBV6-6 to TRBJ1-1, with no clear D. The CDR3: CASSYGLPTEAFF. In nucleotides, the CDR3 is TGTGCCAGCAGTTACGGCCTCCCTACTGAAGCTTTCTTT.